This T cell receptor (beta chain) was captured in a study of radiation and T cells in renal cell carcinoma. TCRdb keeps only in-frame clones here, not all; method: immunoSEQ multiplex PCR. Found here are 120,000 to 150,000 clones, roughly 90% of them singletons; the top ten hold 15% to 20%. Per germline, CDR1 LNHDA and CDR2 SQIVND (reference sequence). Trimming at V came to 5 bases and at J to 3 bases, leaving 4 bases not matched to a gene. The CDR3 consists of 14 residues. Described time point: blood 4 weeks post-SBRT, at nephrectomy. As to treatment: 15 Gy SBRT to primary tumor, nephrectomy 4 weeks later.

The sample was blood, taken from a patient whose treatment included radiotherapy and nephrectomy. This receptor was identified in a woman between 45 and 60 years old with renal cell carcinoma. The rearrangement joins TRBV19 to TRBJ1-3; 7 bases fit TRBD1. The CDR3, as DNA: TGTGCCAGTAGTCCAGGGGGGAGTGGAAACACCATATATTTT. As protein: CASSPGGSGNTIYF.